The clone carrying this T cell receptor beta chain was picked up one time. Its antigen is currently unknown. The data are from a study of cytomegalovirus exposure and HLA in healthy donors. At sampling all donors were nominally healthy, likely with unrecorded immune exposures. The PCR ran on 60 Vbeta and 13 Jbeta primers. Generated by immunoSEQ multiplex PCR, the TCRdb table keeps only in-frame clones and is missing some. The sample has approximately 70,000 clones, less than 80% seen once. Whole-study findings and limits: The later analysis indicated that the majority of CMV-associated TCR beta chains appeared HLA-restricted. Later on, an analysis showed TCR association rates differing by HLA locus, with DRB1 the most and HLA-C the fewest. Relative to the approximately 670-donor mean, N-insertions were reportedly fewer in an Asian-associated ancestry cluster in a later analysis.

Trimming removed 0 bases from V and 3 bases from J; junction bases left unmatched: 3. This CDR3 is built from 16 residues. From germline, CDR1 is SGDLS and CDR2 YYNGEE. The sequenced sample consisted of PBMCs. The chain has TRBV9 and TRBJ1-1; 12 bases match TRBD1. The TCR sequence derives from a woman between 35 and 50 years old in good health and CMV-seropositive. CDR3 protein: CASSVEGQGADTEAFF. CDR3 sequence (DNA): TGTGCCAGCAGCGTAGAGGGACAGGGGGCGGACACTGAAGCTTTCTTT. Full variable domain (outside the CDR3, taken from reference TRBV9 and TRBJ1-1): DSGVTQTPKHLITATGQRVTLRCSPRSGDLSVYWYQQSLDQGLQFLIQYYNGEERAKGNILERFSAQQFPDLHSELNLSSLELGDSALYFCASSVEGQGADTEAFFGQGTRLTVV.